The 19 T cell receptor beta chains reported below all come from one sample, sequenced in a study of T-cell reconstitution after alpha-beta-depleted transplantation in children. Preparation of the TCRbeta library involved a method that used unique molecular identifiers. TCRdb analysed the PCR reads with MiXCR anew, one entry per CDR3 protein. The sample yields 610,000 or so distinct CDR3 sequences, 25% to 30% seen once. Specimen: PBMCs, collected before TCRalphabeta/CD19-depleted stem cell transplant. The source of these receptors is a boy in the first two years of life with Wiskott-Aldrich syndrome, due to receive a stem cell transplant.

The gene calls are TRBV20-1 and TRBJ2-7; TRBD1 is a possible D gene (7 bases). Germline V gene sequence: CDR1 DFQATT, CDR2 SNEGSKA (reference sequence). The CDR3 runs to 14 residues. Between the trimmed V and J ends, which lost 1 base and 4 bases, there was a span of 14 bases. The DNA of the CDR3 is TGCAGTGCTAGAGGGGGGGACAGTTCTTACGAGCAGTACTTC. Translated: CSARGGDSSYEQYF.

The CDR3, as DNA: TGTGCCAGCAGTTCGCACAGGGGGCTTGGCAATCAGCCCCAGCATTTT. It yields the protein CASSSHRGLGNQPQHF. The rearrangement joins TRBV27 to TRBJ1-5; 9 positions match TRBD1. The CDR3 loop spans 16 amino acids. The V and J ends lost 4 bases and 2 bases, in that order; junction bases with no gene match: 6. The germline CDR1 and CDR2 sequences are MNHEY and SMNVEV (reference sequence).

The V call is TRBV27, the J call TRBJ2-1, with 8 bases lining up with TRBD2. V was clipped by 5 bases and J by 10 bases; unmatched bases: 28. Germline-derived CDR1 and CDR2 are MNHEY and SMNVEV (reference sequence). The CDR3 is 20 amino acids. The CDR3 region has the DNA TGTGCCAGCAGTCCTAGAACCCCCAAATTAGCGGGACACCAACTAGTCGAGCAGTTCTTC. Its protein product is CASSPRTPKLAGHQLVEQFF.

The chain recombines TRBV7-3 with TRBJ2-3; 12 nucleotides align to TRBD2. Germline CDR1 and CDR2: SGHTA and FQGTGA. Trimming at V came to 8 bases and at J to 3 bases, leaving 6 bases not matched to a gene. The CDR3 consists of 15 residues. The CDR3 spells CASHPSGRATDTQYF. CDR3 DNA: TGTGCCAGCCATCCTAGCGGGAGGGCAACAGATACGCAGTATTTT.

The table lists this clonotype with a few counts. The V gene is TRBV20-1, the J gene TRBJ2-7; TRBD2 matches 10 bases. Losses at the gene ends were 2 bases for V and 3 bases for J; bases not matched to a gene: 13. This CDR3 has 17 amino acids. In germline, CDR1 is DFQATT, CDR2 SNEGSKA (reference sequence). CDR3 protein: CSARLAGERVGIYEQYF. DNA of the CDR3: TGCAGTGCTAGACTAGCGGGAGAGAGGGTTGGGATCTACGAGCAGTACTTC.

The V and J genes are TRBV5-5 and TRBJ2-7; 8 bases are a match to TRBD1. This CDR3 is built from 17 residues. V dropped 0 bases and J dropped 0; count of bases not matched to a gene: 8. The germline CDR1 and CDR2 sequences are SGHKS and YYEKEE (reference sequence). The CDR3 loop reads CASSLVGRQGSSYEQYF. CDR3 sequence (DNA): TGTGCCAGCAGCTTGGTGGGTCGACAGGGGAGCTCCTACGAGCAGTACTTC.

The chain employs TRBV5-1 and TRBJ2-1; 11 nucleotides line up with TRBD1. Looked up from germline, CDR1 is SGHRS and CDR2 is YFSETQ. V trimming: 4 bases; J trimming: 0 bases; junction bases outside the gene matches: 3. The CDR3 has 16 amino acids. In DNA form, the CDR3 reads TGCGCCAGCAGCCTAGGGACAGGGGGCTCCTACAATGAGCAGTTCTTC. This translates into CASSLGTGGSYNEQFF.

This clonotype was seen more than once but under ten times. This chain joins TRBV20-1 and TRBJ2-5; 8 bases align to TRBD2. CDR1 is DFQATT and CDR2 is SNEGSKA in the germline V gene (reference sequence). The CDR3 runs to 13 residues. V shed 3 bases and J 3 bases; nucleotides not matched to a gene: 3. The CDR3 protein is CSARAGGKETQYF. DNA of the CDR3: TGCAGTGCTAGGGCGGGGGGAAAAGAGACCCAGTACTTC.

The gene calls are TRBV5-1 and TRBJ2-5; D is ambiguous. The CDR3 length is 13 residues. Trimming pared 4 bases from V and 3 bases from J, leaving 10 bases between. Germline lookup yields CDR1 SGHRS and CDR2 YFSETQ. The CDR3 DNA reads as TGCGCCAGCAGCCGGGTAACAGAAGAGACCCAGTACTTC. This gives the protein CASSRVTEETQYF.

The V call is TRBV10-2, the J call TRBJ2-7, with D uncertain. The V gene lost 2 bases and the J gene lost 2 bases, with 7 bases spanning the gap. Germline V gene data show CDR1 as WSHSY and CDR2 as SAAADI. The CDR3 loop spans 13 amino acids. CDR3 in DNA: TGCGCCAGCAGTGAGCACGCCCCCTACGAGCAGTACTTC. This gives the protein CASSEHAPYEQYF.

This clonotype has only a few counts. The chain recombines TRBV4-2 with TRBJ2-1; 8 bases match TRBD2. The germline CDR1 and CDR2 sequences are LGHNA and YNFKEQ. CDR3 length: 16 amino acids. With 0 bases clipped from V and 8 bases from J, the junction kept 9 bases outside the gene matches. The CDR3 loop reads CASSQELSGSQDEQFF. The CDR3 bases are TGTGCCAGCAGCCAAGAATTGAGCGGGAGTCAAGATGAGCAGTTCTTC.

The rearrangement uses TRBV10-1 and TRBJ2-7, with TRBD1 identical over 8 bases. After removal of 0 bases from V and 5 bases from J, the junction contained 15 bases not matched to a gene. The CDR3 length is 18 residues. Per the germline V gene, CDR1 is WNHNN and CDR2 is SYGVQD (reference sequence). CDR3 sequence: CASSESRLGQGFGDEQYF. The CDR3 coding sequence is TGCGCCAGCAGTGAGTCTCGGTTAGGACAGGGTTTTGGGGACGAGCAGTACTTC.

The chain links TRBV12-3 or TRBV12-4 to TRBJ1-2, with TRBD1 as a possible D gene (5 bases). This CDR3 contains 14 residues. Trimming removed 7 bases from V and 4 bases from J, with 16 bases in between. The CDR3 sequence: CASNRGAGIYGYTF. In DNA form, the CDR3 reads TGTGCCAGCAACCGTGGGGCAGGGATCTATGGCTACACCTTC.

As DNA, the CDR3 is TGCGCCAGCAGTCATCCCTTCGGGGCGGGTGTCACTGAAGCTTTCTTT. This translates into CASSHPFGAGVTEAFF. The chain uses TRBV5-1 and TRBJ1-1, with D maybe TRBD1 (5 bases). The V and J ends lost 5 bases and 4 bases respectively, with 21 bases between them. The CDR3 contains 16 residues. CDR1 is SGHRS and CDR2 is YFSETQ in the germline V gene.

The gene calls are TRBV27 and TRBJ2-5; D is uncertain. The germline gives CDR1 MNHEY, CDR2 SMNVEV (reference sequence). CDR3 size: 14 residues. V was pared by 4 bases and J by 7 bases, with 16 bases between. The CDR3 protein is CASSSSVILRTQYF. The DNA for the CDR3 is TGTGCCAGCAGTTCATCAGTTATTTTGAGGACCCAGTACTTC.

The chain carries TRBV20-1 and TRBJ2-1, with 10 bases aligning to TRBD1. Germline V lookup: CDR1 DFQATT, CDR2 SNEGSKA (reference sequence). This CDR3 is 13 amino acids long. Trimming at V came to 6 bases and at J to 2 bases, leaving 1 base not matched to a gene. The CDR3 reads CSAGTGAYNEQFF. The CDR3 DNA is TGCAGTGCCGGGACAGGGGCCTACAATGAGCAGTTCTTC.

V is TRBV6-5 and J is TRBJ2-7, with TRBD2 as a possible D gene (5 bases). Germline CDR1 MNHEY, CDR2 SVGAGI. The CDR3 has 14 residues. The V gene lost 2 bases and the J gene lost 7 bases, with 15 bases spanning the gap. This CDR3 reads CASSYQGPTGEQYF. In DNA form, the CDR3 reads TGTGCCAGCAGTTACCAAGGGCCGACGGGGGAGCAGTACTTC.

In this sample, this clonotype turned up a few times. The chain employs TRBV9 and TRBJ2-1, with D possibly being TRBD2 (6 bases). Germline CDR1 SGDLS, CDR2 YYNGEE. The CDR3 runs 14 residues. V lost 8 bases and J 3 bases, leaving 15 bases between the germline ends. CDR3 sequence (DNA): TGTGCCAGTTCCCCGGGACTCCTCTACAATGAGCAGTTCTTC. Encoded protein: CASSPGLLYNEQFF. The variable domain in full, completed from reference TRBV9 and TRBJ2-1, reads DSGVTQTPKHLITATGQRVTLRCSPRSGDLSVYWYQQSLDQGLQFLIQYYNGEERAKGNILERFSAQQFPDLHSELNLSSLELGDSALYFCASSPGLLYNEQFFGPGTRLTVL.

In its sample, this clonotype was seen a few times. The rearrangement links TRBV20-1 to TRBJ2-7; tentative D call: TRBD2 (6 bases). The CDR3 totals 14 residues. Trimming removed 3 bases from V and 2 bases from J, with 14 bases in between. Germline CDR1 and CDR2: DFQATT and SNEGSKA (reference sequence). This chain's CDR3 is CSASSGTFTYEQYF. CDR3 DNA: TGCAGTGCTAGCTCCGGGACTTTCACCTACGAGCAGTACTTC.